These 20 T cell receptor beta chains were sequenced from one sample in a study of cytomegalovirus exposure and HLA in healthy donors. Some clones are missing from TCRdb's copy, which holds only in-frame ones; the method was immunoSEQ multiplex PCR. The data contain 300,000 to 450,000 clones, 75% to 90% of them seen just once; the ten biggest clones take up 0.65% to 0.95%. Sample: PBMCs. These receptors originate from a woman between 18 and 29 years old in good health and CMV-seronegative.

The chain joins TRBV5-6 to TRBJ1-4; 8 nucleotides line up with TRBD1. With V trimmed by 3 bases and J by 8 bases, 15 bases remained unmatched. Germline assignment: CDR1 SGHDT and CDR2 YYEEEE. There are 17 residues in the CDR3. CDR3 sequence: CASSSLGGPGGREKLFF. The CDR3 bases are TGTGCCAGCAGCTCCCTGGGGGGACCAGGGGGCAGAGAAAAACTGTTTTTT. The variable domain in full, with the rest retrieved from reference TRBV5-6 and TRBJ1-4, is DAGVTQSPTHLIKTRGQQVTLRCSPKSGHDTVSWYQQALGQGPQFIFQYYEEEERQRGNFPDRFSGHQFPNYSSELNVNALLLGDSALYLCASSSLGGPGGREKLFFGSGTQLSVL.

J is TRBJ1-5 and V is TRBV6-6; maybe TRBD1 (6 bases). Germline CDR1 and CDR2: MNHNY and SVGAGI (reference sequence). The CDR3 length is 13 residues. The V end was cut by 2 bases, the J end by 7 bases, with 9 bases between. Here the CDR3 DNA reads TGTGCCAGCAGTTACCAGGGGCGGCAGCCCCAGCATTTT. Translating gives CASSYQGRQPQHF.

The CDR3 DNA sequence: TGTGCCACCAGCAGAGACGGGACTTTAGGCACAGATACGCAGTATTTT. This codes for CATSRDGTLGTDTQYF. The rearrangement uses TRBV15 and TRBJ2-3; maybe TRBD2 (6 bases). The CDR3 loop spans 16 amino acids. The ends were cut back, 0 bases at V and 1 base at J, with 11 bases in the middle. The V gene's germline CDR1 is LNHNV and CDR2 YYDKDF (reference sequence).

The chain couples TRBV19 to TRBJ2-1; maybe TRBD2 (5 bases). V was pared by 1 base and J by 3 bases, with 10 bases between. Looked up from germline, CDR1 is LNHDA and CDR2 is SQIVND (reference sequence). This CDR3 has 15 residues. Here the CDR3 reads CASSIGGLLYNEQFF. Here the CDR3 DNA reads TGTGCCAGTAGTATAGGCGGACTCCTCTACAATGAGCAGTTCTTC.

V usage is TRBV19 and J usage is TRBJ2-3; TRBD1 might be the D (6 bases). The CDR3 consists of 14 residues. Trimming shortened V by 6 bases and J by 3 bases, and 13 bases separated the two germline ends. CDR1 and CDR2 (germline): LNHDA, SQIVND (reference sequence). The CDR3, as DNA: TGTGCCAGTAGGTCAGGCAGGGGTACAGATACGCAGTATTTT. It specifies CASRSGRGTDTQYF.

The V gene is TRBV28, the J gene TRBJ2-1, with TRBD2 matching over 14 bases. Germline-derived CDR1 and CDR2 are MDHEN and SYDVKM. Unmatched junction bases numbered 6, after V lost 6 bases and J lost 8 bases. The length of the CDR3 is 15 residues. DNA of the CDR3: TGTGCCAGCAGCAGAATGGGACTAGCGGGGGATGAGCAGTTCTTC. As protein: CASSRMGLAGDEQFF.

The chain has TRBV29-1 and TRBJ2-7; D possibly corresponds to TRBD1 (6 bases). Germline V gives CDR1 SQVTM, CDR2 ANQGSEA. Trimming left V 5 bases short and J 2 bases short, with 16 bases between. This CDR3 region has 14 residues. The CDR3 sequence is CSVSGQFNTYEQYF. CDR3 DNA sequence: TGCAGCGTTTCTGGACAGTTTAATACCTACGAGCAGTACTTC.

This rearrangement joins TRBV6-1 to TRBJ1-1, with 7 bases fitting TRBD1. Unmatched junction bases numbered 4, after V lost 5 bases and J lost 1 base. The CDR3 length is 14 residues. The germline gives CDR1 MNHNS, CDR2 SASEGT. The DNA of the CDR3 is TGTGCCAGCAGTAGTGACAGGGCGAACACTGAAGCTTTCTTT. Translation gives CASSSDRANTEAFF.

The chain joins TRBV5-1 to TRBJ1-5; tentatively, D is TRBD1 (6 bases). The CDR3 loop spans 14 amino acids. V was pared by 2 bases and J by 7 bases, with 13 bases between. Germline V gene sequence: CDR1 SGHRS, CDR2 YFSETQ. The CDR3 spells CASSFTGQGQPQHF. The CDR3 nucleotides are TGCGCCAGCAGCTTTACAGGTCAGGGGCAGCCCCAGCATTTT.

This sequence joins TRBV2 and TRBJ2-6, with D possibly matching TRBD1 (7 bases). The germline gives CDR1 SNHLY, CDR2 FYNNEI. The CDR3 extends over 19 amino acids. The germline V and J ends were trimmed by 7 bases and 1 base, with 23 bases remaining between them. The CDR3 reads CASILRDSTLESGANVLTF. CDR3 DNA sequence: TGTGCCAGCATCTTGCGGGACAGTACTTTGGAGTCTGGGGCCAACGTCCTGACTTTC.

J is TRBJ1-4 and V is TRBV2; 8 nucleotides match TRBD1. The CDR3 length is 11 residues. CDR1 and CDR2 from the germline V gene are SNHLY and FYNNEI. After removal of 5 bases from V and 15 bases from J, the junction contained 5 bases not matched to a gene. The CDR3: CASSQDRVMFF. DNA of the CDR3: TGTGCCAGCAGTCAGGACAGGGTAATGTTTTTT.

This clone was counted only a few times. Written as DNA, the CDR3 is TGTGCCAGCAGCGATCAGTCCACAGGGGGCTATGAGCAGTTCTTC. It is translated as CASSDQSTGGYEQFF. The chain carries TRBV9 and TRBJ2-1; 9 bases align to TRBD1. The trim removed 3 bases at V and 8 bases at J, leaving 9 bases unmatched. Germline CDR1 and CDR2: SGDLS and YYNGEE. This CDR3 contains 15 residues.

The genes are TRBV30 and TRBJ2-5, with 9 bases matching TRBD1. The CDR3 has 15 residues. V gave up 2 bases and J gave up 4 bases; unmatched junction bases: 8. Germline-derived CDR1 and CDR2 are GTSNPN and SVGIG (reference sequence). In DNA, the CDR3 is TGTGCCTGGAGTCCGTACAGGGGGCTCCGAGAGACCCAGTACTTC. Encoded protein: CAWSPYRGLRETQYF. The full variable domain, completed using reference TRBV30 and TRBJ2-5, is SQTIHQWPATLVQPVGSPLSLECTVEGTSNPNLYWYRQAAGRGLQLLFYSVGIGQISSEVPQNLSASRPQDRQFILSSKKLLLSDSGFYLCAWSPYRGLRETQYFGPGTRLLVL.

This clone has only one observation. V and J are TRBV30 and TRBJ2-7; 8 nucleotides align to TRBD2. Germline assignment: CDR1 GTSNPN and CDR2 SVGIG (reference sequence). The CDR3 loop spans 12 amino acids. Trimming at V came to 7 bases and at J to 3 bases, leaving 5 bases not matched to a gene. CDR3 sequence: CALEAGDYEQYF. CDR3 sequence (DNA): TGTGCCTTGGAAGCGGGGGACTACGAGCAGTACTTC.

The chain is built from TRBV6-1 and TRBJ1-5, with TRBD1 identical over 10 bases. Germline V gives CDR1 MNHNS, CDR2 SASEGT. V dropped 4 bases and J dropped 6; count of bases not matched to a gene: 9. The CDR3 extends over 16 amino acids. The CDR3 here is CASSARQGALSQPQHF. The CDR3 nucleotides are TGTGCCAGCAGTGCGAGACAGGGGGCCTTGAGTCAGCCCCAGCATTTT.

V and J are TRBV10-1 and TRBJ2-3; 8 bases agree with TRBD2. The germline V gene encodes CDR1 WNHNN and CDR2 SYGVQD (reference sequence). Trimming cost V 10 bases and J 13 bases; bases outside gene matches: 10. The CDR3 has 11 amino acids. Here the CDR3 reads CATTSGGNKYF. The CDR3 nucleotides are TGCGCCACCACCTCGGGAGGGAACAAGTATTTT.

The chain uses TRBV7-2 and TRBJ1-2; no firm D call. CDR1 is SGHTA and CDR2 is FQGNSA in the germline V gene. The V and J ends lost 3 bases and 6 bases respectively, with 5 bases between them. CDR3 length equals 11 residues. The CDR3 sequence is CASSLRDGYTF. The DNA for the CDR3 is TGTGCCAGCAGCTTGAGAGATGGCTACACCTTC.

This clone turned up a few times. The rearrangement uses TRBV19 and TRBJ1-4, with TRBD1 as a possible D gene (5 bases). Deletions cut 3 bases from V and 0 bases from J, with 11 bases between. The length of the CDR3 is 16 residues. Germline CDR1 is LNHDA and CDR2 is SQIVND (reference sequence). The CDR3 sequence: CASSMGLVATNEKLFF. The CDR3 nucleotides read TGTGCCAGTAGTATGGGACTGGTTGCAACTAATGAAAAACTGTTTTTT.

The rearrangement joins TRBV5-1 to TRBJ2-4; 8 positions agree with TRBD1. Trimming removed 2 bases from V and 0 bases from J; junction bases left unmatched: 4. Germline CDR1 is SGHRS and CDR2 is YFSETQ. There are 16 residues in the CDR3. This CDR3 is CASSLQGDQAKNIQYF. The CDR3 bases are TGCGCCAGCAGCTTACAGGGGGACCAAGCCAAAAACATTCAGTACTTC. Variable domain in full (rest from reference TRBV5-1 and TRBJ2-4): KAGVTQTPRYLIKTRGQQVTLSCSPISGHRSVSWYQQTPGQGLQFLFEYFSETQRNKGNFPGRFSGRQFSNSRSEMNVSTLELGDSALYLCASSLQGDQAKNIQYFGAGTRLSVL.

The rearrangement joins TRBV28 to TRBJ1-2; 9 bases are shared with TRBD1. The V gene's germline CDR1 is MDHEN and CDR2 SYDVKM. The CDR3 is made up of 12 amino acids. The trim removed 5 bases at V and 8 bases at J, leaving 3 bases unmatched. The DNA for the CDR3 is TGTGCCAGCAGTCGGACAGGGGAAGGCTACACCTTC. Encoded protein: CASSRTGEGYTF.